What follows are 17 T cell receptor beta chains derived from one specimen sequenced in a study of T-cell memory formation after mild COVID-19. A single record per CDR3 protein comes from TCRdb applying MiXCR to the 5' RACE reads. The sample includes 250,000 to 300,000 distinct CDR3 sequences, under 20% seen only once; the top ten take approximately 23%. Specimen: PBMCs or a T cell subset sorted from them (not recorded which). Receptors were obtained from a man aged 18-30 years who had mild COVID-19 (a few samples of this study predate the infection). Cell type and time point are not known.

This clonotype showed up just a few times. This sequence joins TRBV7-3 and TRBJ1-6; 8 positions agree with TRBD1. V lost 5 bases, J lost 9 bases, and 3 bases stayed unmatched. Germline V CDR1 and CDR2: SGHTA, FQGTGA. The CDR3 extends over 13 amino acids. The CDR3 protein is CASSLGQGSPLHF. CDR3 nucleotides: TGTGCCAGCAGCCTAGGACAGGGTTCACCCCTCCACTTT. The full variable domain, its missing parts supplied by reference TRBV7-3 and TRBJ1-6, is GAGVSQTPSNKVTEKGKYVELRCDPISGHTALYWYRQSLGQGPEFLIYFQGTGAADDSGLPNDRFFAVRPEGSVSTLKIQRTERGDSAVYLCASSLGQGSPLHFGNGTRLTVT.

Relative to its sample, this clonotype is medium-sized. This chain connects TRBV5-1 to TRBJ2-5; 7 bases align to TRBD1. CDR1 is SGHRS and CDR2 is YFSETQ in the germline V gene. The ends lost 4 bases at V and 2 bases at J; junction bases unmatched: 2. This CDR3 spans 13 amino acids. The CDR3 loop is CASSGTAQETQYF. Written as DNA, the CDR3 is TGCGCCAGCAGCGGGACAGCGCAAGAGACCCAGTACTTC.

The rearrangement links TRBV10-3 to TRBJ1-1; the D is unclear. The CDR3 runs to 13 residues. The V gene lost 0 bases and the J gene lost 3 bases, with 5 bases spanning the gap. Germline values: CDR1 ENHRY, CDR2 SYGVKD. The CDR3 protein is CAISESGYTEAFF. The CDR3 coding sequence is TGTGCCATCAGTGAGTCGGGGTACACTGAAGCTTTCTTT.

A few counts support this clonotype. This chain links TRBV4-1 with TRBJ2-7; D gene uncertain. Germline CDR1 is MGHRA and CDR2 is YSYEKL. CDR3 length: 15 amino acids. Trimming pared 1 base from V and 6 bases from J, leaving 16 bases between. The CDR3 DNA reads as TGCGCCAGCAGCCAAGTGGAGACGGCCTTAGCCGAGCAGTACTTC. Its translation is CASSQVETALAEQYF.

The J gene is TRBJ1-2, the V gene TRBV9; TRBD1 matches at 8 bases. V gave up 3 bases and J gave up 12 bases; unmatched junction bases: 7. The CDR3 has 12 amino acids. CDR1 and CDR2 from the germline V gene are SGDLS and YYNGEE. This CDR3 reads CASSESSRGHTF. In nucleotides, the CDR3 is TGTGCCAGCAGCGAGAGCTCCAGGGGGCACACCTTC.

V gene TRBV29-1 combines with J gene TRBJ1-1; D gene ambiguous. The length of the CDR3 is 13 residues. The V and J ends lost 4 bases and 0 bases respectively, with 9 bases between them. Looked up from germline, CDR1 is SQVTM and CDR2 is ANQGSEA. The CDR3 DNA sequence: TGCAGCGTTGCCCGGACGGTGAACACTGAAGCTTTCTTT. It codes for CSVARTVNTEAFF.

The chain combines TRBV7-3 with TRBJ1-1; no clear D. The CDR3 is 14 residues long. The germline V gene encodes CDR1 SGHTA and CDR2 FQGTGA. V lost 0 bases and J lost 13, with 18 bases in between. This CDR3 is CASSLTSSPVGVFF. For the CDR3, the DNA is TGTGCCAGCAGCTTAACGTCGTCTCCCGTCGGGGTTTTCTTT.

This clonotype was picked up a small number of times. The genes are TRBV3-1 and TRBJ1-6; D possibly corresponds to TRBD1 (6 bases). The CDR3 length is 15 residues. CDR1 and CDR2 from the germline V gene are LGHDT and YNNKEL (reference sequence). The germline V and J ends were trimmed by 4 bases and 8 bases, with 15 bases remaining between them. The CDR3 sequence: CASSPGGGWDSPLHF. Written as DNA, the CDR3 is TGTGCCAGCAGCCCGGGCGGGGGCTGGGATTCACCCCTCCACTTT. The variable domain in full, with the rest retrieved from reference TRBV3-1 and TRBJ1-6, is DTAVSQTPKYLVTQMGNDKSIKCEQNLGHDTMYWYKQDSKKFLKIMFSYNNKELIINETVPNRFSPKSPDKAHLNLHINSLELGDSAVYFCASSPGGGWDSPLHFGNGTRLTVT.

The table lists this clonotype with a few counts. This chain joins TRBV29-1 and TRBJ2-7; D may be TRBD1 or TRBD2 (6 bases each). Trimming removed 6 bases from V and 7 bases from J, with 19 bases in between. The CDR3 loop spans 13 amino acids. Germline lookup yields CDR1 SQVTM and CDR2 ANQGSEA. The CDR3 DNA reads TGCAGCGTGGGGGGCAGGGGCCCTTGGGAGCAGTACTTC. The encoded protein is CSVGGRGPWEQYF.

CDR3: CASSPRGDEGYTF. CDR3 DNA sequence: TGTGCCAGCTCACCAAGAGGGGACGAGGGCTACACCTTC. The gene calls are TRBV18 and TRBJ1-2; the D gene is possibly TRBD1 (5 bases). Trimming cost V 2 bases and J 8 bases, with 12 bases left between them. CDR1 KGHSH and CDR2 LQKENI come from the germline V gene. This CDR3 spans 13 amino acids.

About this clonotype: In this CDR3 the conserved last residue, phenylalanine or tryptophan, is missing, so a read error is likely. The DNA is omitted, as the CDR3 cannot be located on it reliably, and the CDR3 follows TCRdb's listing. The rearrangement joins TRBV30 to TRBJ2-1; TRBD1 was called by the table and not checked on the DNA. The CDR3 has 12 residues if both end residues are counted. The germline V gene encodes CDR1 GTSNPN and CDR2 SVGIG (reference sequence). The CDR3 spells CAWSVGRSPRFL.

The V call is TRBV3-1, the J call TRBJ1-2; D gene ambiguous. Looked up from germline, CDR1 is LGHDT and CDR2 is YNNKEL (reference sequence). The V end was cut by 4 bases, the J end by 5 bases, with 11 bases between. This CDR3 comprises 13 residues. CDR3 in DNA: TGTGCCAGCAGCCTACTGAGAGGATATGGCTACACCTTC. It specifies CASSLLRGYGYTF.

This clonotype appeared once. The chain combines TRBV7-9 with TRBJ1-1, with 7 bases identical to TRBD1. V shed 5 bases, J shed 7 bases, and the junction held 10 bases outside the gene matches. Germline V CDR1 and CDR2: SEHNR, FQNEAQ (reference sequence). This CDR3 has 14 amino acids. Here the CDR3 DNA reads TGTGCCAGCAGCCCCCCCTGGACAGGTTTTGAAGCTTTCTTT. Amino acids: CASSPPWTGFEAFF.

This clonotype was counted only a few times. The rearrangement links TRBV11-2 to TRBJ2-2; 9 positions match TRBD2. V lost 2 bases and J lost 6; bases outside the gene matches: 7. CDR1 SGHAT and CDR2 FQNNGV come from the germline V gene. This CDR3 spans 16 amino acids. The CDR3 nucleotides are TGTGCCAGCAGCTTAACCCCCAGCGGGGGGCCCGGGGAGCTGTTTTTT. It translates to CASSLTPSGGPGELFF.

The CDR3 sequence: CASSQEPSRGLGAEAFF. The CDR3, as DNA: TGCGCCAGCAGCCAAGAGCCTTCGAGGGGGCTGGGCGCTGAAGCTTTCTTT. The rearrangement links TRBV4-1 to TRBJ1-1; 7 bases map to TRBD1. This CDR3 has 17 residues. V dropped 0 bases and J dropped 6; count of bases not matched to a gene: 13. Germline V lookup: CDR1 MGHRA, CDR2 YSYEKL.

This clonotype was counted between two and nine times. The chain couples TRBV6-5 to TRBJ1-6; D might be TRBD1 (5 bases). The ends were cut back, 8 bases at V and 8 bases at J, with 10 bases in the middle. This CDR3 has 12 residues. Germline CDR1 is MNHEY and CDR2 is SVGAGI. CDR3 nucleotide sequence: TGTGCCAGCCGGGACCGTTATTCACCCCTCCACTTT. Amino acids: CASRDRYSPLHF.

This clonotype was counted between two and nine times. The V call is TRBV20-1, the J call TRBJ2-3, with a weak D call TRBD2 (6 bases). CDR1 is DFQATT and CDR2 is SNEGSKA in the germline V gene (reference sequence). The CDR3 sequence is 14 residues long. Deletions cut 3 bases from V and 0 bases from J, with 10 bases between. CDR3: CSASSGTSTDTQYF. The CDR3 DNA sequence: TGCAGTGCTAGTTCAGGGACTAGCACAGATACGCAGTATTTT.